The clone carrying this TCR beta chain showed up just a few times. Its antigen is not identified. CDR1 is MDHEN and CDR2 is SYDVKM in the germline V gene. The CDR3 totals 15 residues. The V end lost 6 bases, the J end lost 1 base, and 15 bases lay between the germline ends. The source of the sample is a study of T-cell reconstitution after alpha-beta-depleted transplantation in children. Points from the study as a whole: There were reportedly several hundred expanded graft clones from which alpha-beta T cells came about two months after transplant. Diversity and T-cell counts at one year after transplant derived mostly from new T cells. Certain patients had high TCRbeta diversity at day 60, and it came from recipient T cells and thymic progenitors that survived.

The library targeted TCRbeta and was prepared with unique molecular identifiers. One entry per CDR3 protein results from TCRdb running MiXCR on the PCR reads. The top ten hold around 30% of the sample, which has roughly 420,000 distinct CDR3 sequences, 15% to 20% seen once. The chain uses TRBV28 and TRBJ1-2; D is perhaps TRBD1 (6 bases). The clonotype originates from a boy less than two years old who had a stem cell transplant for Wiskott-Aldrich syndrome, so the T cells may come from the graft donor. Source: PBMCs, mostly from graft donor cells, taken 360 days after TCRalphabeta/CD19-depleted stem cell transplant. Here the CDR3 DNA reads TGTGCCAGCAGAACTTCAGGACAGAGTAACTATGGCTACACCTTC. Residues: CASRTSGQSNYGYTF.